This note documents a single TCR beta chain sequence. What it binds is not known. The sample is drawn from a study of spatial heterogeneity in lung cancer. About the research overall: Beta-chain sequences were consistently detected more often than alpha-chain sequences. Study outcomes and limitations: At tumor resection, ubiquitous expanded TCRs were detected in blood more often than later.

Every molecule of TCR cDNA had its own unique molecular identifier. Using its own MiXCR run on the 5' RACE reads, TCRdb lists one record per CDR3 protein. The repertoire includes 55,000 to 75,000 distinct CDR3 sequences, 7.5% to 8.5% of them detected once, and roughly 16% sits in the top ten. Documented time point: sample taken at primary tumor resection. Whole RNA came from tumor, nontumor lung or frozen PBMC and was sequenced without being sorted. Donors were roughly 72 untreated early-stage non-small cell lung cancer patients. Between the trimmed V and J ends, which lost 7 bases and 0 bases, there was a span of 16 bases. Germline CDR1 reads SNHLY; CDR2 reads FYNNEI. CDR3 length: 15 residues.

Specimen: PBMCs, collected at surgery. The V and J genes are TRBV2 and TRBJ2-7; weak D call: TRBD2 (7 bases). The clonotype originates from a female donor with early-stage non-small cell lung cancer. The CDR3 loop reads CASNRGRGSSYEQYV. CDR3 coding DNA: TGTGCCAGCAATCGGGGGAGGGGGAGCTCCTACGAGCAGTACGTC.